This T cell receptor (beta chain) originates from a study of blood T cell repertoires in COVID-19. Whole-study context: Some COVID-19 samples were acute and others convalescent; all came from the United States, Italy and Spain.

This table comes from immunoSEQ multiplex PCR, and its TCRdb copy is limited to in-frame clones, with some not included. The sample lists 300,000 to 450,000 clones, roughly 86% occurring once. Trimming left V 5 bases short and J 6 bases short, with 11 bases between. This CDR3 region has 13 residues. Germline-derived CDR1 and CDR2 are SNHLY and FYNNEI. Donors were grouped by their self-reported clinical history. The study counted Cohort 3 donors as recovered given two negative PCRs, clearance, or symptom resolution. The TCR comes from a young man who had recovered from COVID-19. Sequenced material: PBMCs or T cells enriched from blood (not recorded which). This chain connects TRBV2 to TRBJ2-1; no firm D call. The CDR3: CASSKAATNEQFF. CDR3 DNA sequence: TGTGCCAGCAGTAAGGCGGCTACCAATGAGCAGTTCTTC.